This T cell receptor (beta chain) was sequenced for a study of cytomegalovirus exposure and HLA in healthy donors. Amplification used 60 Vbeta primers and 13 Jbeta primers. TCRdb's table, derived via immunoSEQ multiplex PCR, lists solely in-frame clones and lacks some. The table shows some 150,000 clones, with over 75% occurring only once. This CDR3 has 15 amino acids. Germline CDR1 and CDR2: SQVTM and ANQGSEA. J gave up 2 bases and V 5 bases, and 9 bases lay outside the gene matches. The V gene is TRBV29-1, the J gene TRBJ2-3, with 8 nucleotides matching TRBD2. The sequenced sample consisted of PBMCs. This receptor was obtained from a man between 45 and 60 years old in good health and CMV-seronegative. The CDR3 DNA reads TGCAGCGTTCGGCGGTCGGGGGGGTTCACAGATACGCAGTATTTT. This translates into CSVRRSGGFTDTQYF.